What follows are 2 T cell receptor beta chains derived from one specimen sequenced in a study of cytomegalovirus exposure and HLA in healthy donors. Clones were sequenced by immunoSEQ multiplex PCR, and TCRdb holds only the in-frame ones, with some missing. The data hold fewer than 250,000 clones, with 87% observed a single time. Sample: PBMCs. These TCRs come from a man younger than 35 in good health and CMV-seronegative.

The DNA of the CDR3 is TGCGCCAGCAGCTTTCAGGGGACTAGCGACGAGCAGTACTTC. Residues: CASSFQGTSDEQYF. This chain links TRBV5-1 with TRBJ2-7; 10 nucleotides align to TRBD2. CDR1 SGHRS and CDR2 YFSETQ come from the germline V gene. The CDR3 totals 14 residues. With V trimmed by 2 bases and J by 5 bases, 4 bases remained unmatched.

The chain uses TRBV29-1 and TRBJ2-1; 8 positions match TRBD2. Germline CDR1 and CDR2: SQVTM and ANQGSEA. Trimming at V came to 3 bases and at J to 1 base, leaving 8 bases not matched to a gene. The CDR3 runs to 16 residues. CDR3 bases: TGCAGCGTTGATGTTGCGGGGGGCGGGTCCTACAATGAGCAGTTCTTC. Amino acid sequence: CSVDVAGGGSYNEQFF.